Following are 8 T cell receptor beta chains from one sample sequenced in a study of blood T cell repertoires in COVID-19. Libraries were prepared by immunoSEQ multiplex PCR; TCRdb keeps only in-frame clonotypes and omits some of them. Of 95,000 or so clones in the sample, 81% were seen once. Source material: peripheral blood. The receptors come from a man older than 75 with active or convalescent COVID-19.

This clone ranks as medium-sized. V and J are TRBV28 and TRBJ1-1, with TRBD1 matching 9 bases. V lost 5 bases, J lost 3 bases, and 7 bases stayed unmatched. Germline CDR1 MDHEN, CDR2 SYDVKM. CDR3 length equals 15 residues. This CDR3 reads CASSTLTGGDTEAFF. The CDR3 DNA sequence: TGTGCCAGCAGTACCCTGACAGGGGGGGACACTGAAGCTTTCTTT.

This clone was observed a single time. V and J are TRBV19 and TRBJ1-5; D not resolved. The V gene's germline CDR1 is LNHDA and CDR2 SQIVND (reference sequence). Trimming left V 5 bases short and J 2 bases short, with 10 bases between. The CDR3 totals 14 residues. CDR3 bases: TGTGCCAGTAGTTTTCTCGGGGGCAATCAGCCCCAGCATTTT. This codes for CASSFLGGNQPQHF.

This sequence joins TRBV7-3 and TRBJ2-3; 11 nucleotides line up with TRBD2. There are 15 residues in the CDR3. V lost 2 bases, J lost 6 bases, and 4 bases stayed unmatched. Germline CDR1 and CDR2: SGHTA and FQGTGA. The DNA of the CDR3 is TGTGCCAGCAGCTTAGTAGCGGGGGGGCTGGATACGCAGTATTTT. Its protein product is CASSLVAGGLDTQYF.

A few counts support this clone. The chain has TRBV14 and TRBJ1-5; 9 nucleotides match TRBD1. J was trimmed by 5 bases and V by 4 bases; bases with no gene match: 9. Germline CDR1 SGHDN, CDR2 FVKESK. This CDR3 is 16 amino acids long. Here the CDR3 reads CASSPPWTGEDQPQHF. The CDR3 nucleotides are TGTGCCAGCAGCCCCCCTTGGACAGGGGAGGATCAGCCCCAGCATTTT.

V usage is TRBV7-2 and J usage is TRBJ2-1; 11 bases are a match to TRBD2. Per germline, CDR1 SGHTA and CDR2 FQGNSA. This CDR3 has 15 amino acids. Unmatched junction bases numbered 7, after V lost 5 bases and J lost 7 bases. The CDR3 here is CASSISGGAANEQFF. The CDR3, as DNA: TGTGCCAGCAGCATTAGCGGGGGGGCAGCGAATGAGCAGTTCTTC. Full variable domain (missing parts from reference TRBV7-2 and TRBJ2-1): GAGVSQSPSNKVTEKGKDVELRCDPISGHTALYWYRQSLGQGLEFLIYFQGNSAPDKSGLPSDRFSAERTGGSVSTLTIQRTQQEDSAVYLCASSISGGAANEQFFGPGTRLTVL.

V gene TRBV10-3 combines with J gene TRBJ1-2, with D maybe TRBD1 (6 bases). The germline V and J ends were trimmed by 7 bases and 5 bases, with 20 bases remaining between them. The CDR3 is made up of 15 amino acids. In germline, CDR1 is ENHRY, CDR2 SYGVKD. The CDR3: CAIKGDGGLGYGYTF. CDR3 in DNA: TGTGCCATCAAGGGGGACGGCGGCTTAGGGTATGGCTACACCTTC.

The chain uses TRBV11-3 and TRBJ2-1; no definite D call. V gave up 5 bases and J gave up 1 base, with 12 bases separating them. There are 15 residues in the CDR3. CDR1 and CDR2 from the germline V gene are SGHNT and YENEEA. CDR3 sequence reads: CASSPTVTSYNEQFF. In nucleotides, the CDR3 is TGTGCCAGCAGCCCGACCGTGACATCCTACAATGAGCAGTTCTTC.

With respect to this clone: Additional DNA sequences in this sample encode the identical CDR3. This chain uses TRBV5-5 with TRBJ2-5, with 8 bases aligning to TRBD1. This CDR3 contains 13 residues. The germline CDR1 and CDR2 sequences are SGHKS and YYEKEE (reference sequence). Trimming cost V 3 bases and J 4 bases; bases outside gene matches: 2. The CDR3 sequence: CASSWTGRETQYF. DNA for the CDR3: TGTGCCAGCAGCTGGACAGGGAGAGAGACCCAGTACTTC.